These 26 T cell receptor beta chains came from one sample sequenced in a study of T-cell reconstitution after alpha-beta-depleted transplantation in children (dated by TCRdb to about 2016). The method was PCR. The sequencer was an Illumina HiSeq 2500. TCR library preparation used molecular barcoding, with unique molecular identifiers applied to normalize quantification of the TCRbeta repertoire. TCRdb reworked the public reads: Q25 trimming with fastp, MiXCR clone assembly, productive beta chains retained. Records with the same CDR3 protein are collapsed into one entry carrying the most frequent genes and DNA. For this sample there are approximately 520,000 distinct CDR3 sequences; over 9.5% appear just once. About 14% of the sample is taken by the ten largest. The sample's treatment or condition label, decoded: allogeneic hematopoietic cell transplantation with graft depleted of TCRalphabeta T cells and CD19 B cells.

The sequencing used PBMCs, mostly from graft donor cells, collected 180 days after TCRalphabeta/CD19-depleted stem cell transplant. The source of these receptors is a female patient aged 2-15 years who had a stem cell transplant for aplastic anemia, so the T cells may come from the graft donor.

This clonotype was detected only a few times. This sequence joins TRBV3-1 and TRBJ1-5; D not resolved. Germline loops: CDR1 LGHDT, CDR2 YNNKEL (reference sequence). CDR3 length: 16 residues. The V gene lost 0 bases and the J gene lost 0 bases, with 9 bases spanning the gap. The CDR3 loop is CASSQEKRDSNQPQHF. The CDR3 DNA follows: TGTGCCAGCAGCCAAGAAAAGAGAGATAGCAATCAGCCCCAGCATTTT. The full variable domain, rest sourced from reference TRBV3-1 and TRBJ1-5, is DTAVSQTPKYLVTQMGNDKSIKCEQNLGHDTMYWYKQDSKKFLKIMFSYNNKELIINETVPNRFSPKSPDKAHLNLHINSLELGDSAVYFCASSQEKRDSNQPQHFGDGTRLSIL.

This chain joins TRBV19 and TRBJ2-1, with D perhaps matching TRBD1 (6 bases). The V end was cut by 5 bases, the J end by 3 bases, with 14 bases between. The germline gives CDR1 LNHDA, CDR2 SQIVND (reference sequence). This CDR3 is 15 amino acids long. The DNA of the CDR3 is TGTGCCAGTAGTCCCAGGGACACCCTCTACAATGAGCAGTTCTTC. Encoded protein: CASSPRDTLYNEQFF. The variable domain in full, with the rest retrieved from reference TRBV19 and TRBJ2-1, is DGGITQSPKYLFRKEGQNVTLSCEQNLNHDAMYWYRQDPGQGLRLIYYSQIVNDFQKGDIAEGYSVSREKKESFPLTVTSAQKNPTAFYLCASSPRDTLYNEQFFGPGTRLTVL.

The chain is built from TRBV20-1 and TRBJ1-6; perhaps TRBD1 as D (6 bases). The germline V and J ends were trimmed by 5 bases and 7 bases, with 18 bases remaining between them. CDR3 size: 15 residues. CDR1 and CDR2 from the germline V gene are DFQATT and SNEGSKA (reference sequence). In DNA form, the CDR3 reads TGCAGTGCTTCCCACAGGGCCGGGACGAATTCACCCCTCCACTTT. Translated: CSASHRAGTNSPLHF.

V usage is TRBV20-1 and J usage is TRBJ2-7; 13 bases are a match to TRBD2. Germline CDR1 and CDR2: DFQATT and SNEGSKA (reference sequence). The CDR3 totals 14 residues. Written as DNA, the CDR3 is TGCAGCACGCTGGGACTAGCGGGACCCTACGAGCAGTACGTC. Encoded protein: CSTLGLAGPYEQYV.

The J gene is TRBJ1-3, the V gene TRBV18; possible D gene TRBD1, 5 bases. Germline V gene data show CDR1 as KGHSH and CDR2 as LQKENI. The CDR3 is made up of 15 amino acids. Trimming took off 2 bases at V and 2 bases at J, with 10 bases between the two ends. In DNA form, the CDR3 reads TGTGCCAGCTCACCAGGAGCACAGGCTGGAAACACCATATATTTT. Translation: CASSPGAQAGNTIYF.

This clonotype showed up just a few times. The rearrangement uses TRBV20-1 and TRBJ2-4; D is unresolved. Germline V gene lookup returns CDR1 DFQATT and CDR2 SNEGSKA (reference sequence). The CDR3 is made up of 14 amino acids. The V end was cut by 3 bases, the J end by 1 base, with 10 bases between. The CDR3 reads CSASGNGAKNIQYF. DNA of the CDR3: TGCAGTGCTAGCGGCAATGGGGCCAAAAACATTCAGTACTTC.

V usage is TRBV28 and J usage is TRBJ1-5, with 7 nucleotides matching TRBD1. The CDR3 contains 17 residues. Germline CDR1 is MDHEN and CDR2 is SYDVKM. Trimming cost V 1 base and J 6 bases; bases outside gene matches: 12. Written as DNA, the CDR3 is TGTGCCAGCAGTTTATTTATTAGACAGGGAGGCGGTCAGCCCCAGCATTTT. This codes for CASSLFIRQGGGQPQHF.

This clonotype was recorded a few times. This chain links TRBV5-6 with TRBJ1-4; D may be TRBD1 (6 bases). Germline CDR1 and CDR2: SGHDT and YYEEEE. CDR3 length: 15 residues. V was clipped by 4 bases and J by 3 bases, with 13 bases between them. DNA of the CDR3: TGTGCCAGCAGCCGGGGGCGCGGGGCTAATGAAAAACTGTTTTTT. Translated: CASSRGRGANEKLFF.

The CDR3 DNA sequence: TGTGCCAGCAGCTCCCCCCGACAGACAGTCTATGGCTACACCTTC. Amino acid sequence: CASSSPRQTVYGYTF. This chain connects TRBV7-9 to TRBJ1-2; perhaps TRBD1 as D (5 bases). V gave up 4 bases and J gave up 4 bases, with 16 bases separating them. Germline V lookup: CDR1 SEHNR, CDR2 FQNEAQ (reference sequence). This CDR3 is built from 15 residues.

This chain links TRBV7-9 with TRBJ2-7; D tentatively fits TRBD1 or TRBD2 (6 bases each). V was cut by 1 base and J by 7 bases, with 8 bases left in between. The germline CDR1 and CDR2 sequences are SEHNR and FQNEAQ (reference sequence). The CDR3 contains 12 residues. The CDR3 nucleotides read TGTGCCAGCAGCTTAGGGAGGGGGGAGCAGTACGTC. Translation gives CASSLGRGEQYV.

This clonotype occurred a few times. V and J are TRBV12-3 or TRBV12-4 and TRBJ2-5, with D maybe TRBD2 (6 bases). This CDR3 is 13 amino acids long. V was shortened by 7 bases and J by 5 bases, with 14 bases between the two germline ends. The CDR3 DNA reads TGTGCCAGCAAGGACAACAGCGGGGAGACCCAGTACTTC. Translated: CASKDNSGETQYF.

This clonotype was found a few times. The chain employs TRBV3-1 and TRBJ2-2, with 9 bases that match TRBD2. Germline assignment: CDR1 LGHDT and CDR2 YNNKEL (reference sequence). This CDR3 has 16 residues. V shed 3 bases, J shed 3 bases, and the junction held 5 bases outside the gene matches. The CDR3 DNA reads as TGTGCCAGCAGCCATGCTAGCGGGACTTACACCGGGGAGCTGTTTTTT. Protein sequence: CASSHASGTYTGELFF.

This clonotype turned up a few times. The gene calls are TRBV13 and TRBJ1-1, with D possibly matching TRBD1 (5 bases). V was cut by 1 base and J by 3 bases, with 15 bases left in between. Germline V gene lookup returns CDR1 PRHDT and CDR2 FYEKMQ (reference sequence). This CDR3 comprises 16 residues. Here the CDR3 DNA reads TGTGCCAGCAGCTTAGAGTGGGCAGGGTTTGACACTGAAGCTTTCTTT. Translated: CASSLEWAGFDTEAFF.

This clonotype occurred a few times. This chain links TRBV20-1 with TRBJ2-2; D gene ambiguous. V gave up 1 base and J gave up 2 bases, with 8 bases separating them. Germline assignment: CDR1 DFQATT and CDR2 SNEGSKA (reference sequence). CDR3 length equals 14 residues. The CDR3 is CSARAFGNTGELFF. CDR3 coding DNA: TGCAGTGCTAGAGCTTTTGGCAACACCGGGGAGCTGTTTTTT.

The chain employs TRBV28 and TRBJ2-1; 7 bases are shared with TRBD1. With V trimmed by 5 bases and J by 3 bases, 10 bases remained unmatched. CDR1 MDHEN and CDR2 SYDVKM come from the germline V gene. The CDR3 is 16 amino acids. The CDR3 sequence is CASSLGQGVYYNEQFF. The CDR3 nucleotides are TGTGCCAGCAGTCTCGGTCAGGGGGTCTACTACAATGAGCAGTTCTTC.

The chain has TRBV6-1 and TRBJ2-7; TRBD1 matches 9 bases. Germline loops: CDR1 MNHNS, CDR2 SASEGT. V was clipped by 9 bases and J by 2 bases; unmatched bases: 5. This CDR3 spans 13 amino acids. CDR3 DNA: TGTGCCAGACGGGACAGGGCGGCCTACGAGCAGTACGTC. Protein product: CARRDRAAYEQYV.

The chain combines TRBV4-3 with TRBJ1-4; 10 bases are a match to TRBD1. V lost 6 bases, J lost 0 bases, and 4 bases stayed unmatched. CDR3 length: 16 amino acids. Germline V lookup: CDR1 LGHNA, CDR2 YSLEER. The CDR3 spells CASSRTGGATNEKLFF. The CDR3 coding sequence is TGCGCCAGCAGTCGGACAGGGGGAGCAACTAATGAAAAACTGTTTTTT.

There are a few counts of this clonotype. V usage is TRBV5-1 and J usage is TRBJ2-2; maybe TRBD2 (7 bases). This CDR3 region has 14 residues. Germline-derived CDR1 and CDR2 are SGHRS and YFSETQ. V gave up 2 bases and J gave up 3 bases, with 8 bases separating them. The CDR3 sequence: CASSFGGHTGELFF. DNA of the CDR3: TGCGCCAGCAGCTTCGGGGGGCACACCGGGGAGCTGTTTTTT.

This clonotype was seen more than once but under ten times. The chain couples TRBV28 to TRBJ2-3; unclear D gene. The CDR3 consists of 12 residues. The germline CDR1 and CDR2 sequences are MDHEN and SYDVKM. V was trimmed by 7 bases and J by 6 bases, leaving 11 bases between them. CDR3 DNA: TGTGCCAGCACTTGGATAGGGGATACGCAGTATTTT. Translated: CASTWIGDTQYF.

This clonotype turned up a few times. The V and J genes are TRBV20-1 and TRBJ1-1; TRBD1 aligns across 9 bases. The V segment lost 0 bases and the J segment 5 bases; nucleotides outside the gene matches: 7. CDR1 and CDR2 from the germline V gene are DFQATT and SNEGSKA (reference sequence). The CDR3 sequence is 15 residues long. The CDR3 loop is CSAREFPTGGTEAFF. The CDR3 DNA is TGCAGTGCTAGAGAATTCCCGACAGGGGGAACTGAAGCTTTCTTT.

This clonotype was seen ten or more times. This chain links TRBV3-1 with TRBJ2-1; perhaps TRBD2 as D (6 bases). Trimming stripped 0 bases from V and 10 bases from J, with 7 bases between. CDR1 is LGHDT and CDR2 is YNNKEL in the germline V gene (reference sequence). This CDR3 is built from 12 residues. CDR3 nucleotides: TGTGCCAGCAGCCAAGATCGGGGGGAGCAGTTCTTC. The encoded protein is CASSQDRGEQFF.

The table lists this clonotype with a few counts. V is TRBV5-6 and J is TRBJ2-5; 8 bases line up with TRBD2. The V and J ends lost 6 bases and 4 bases, in that order; junction bases with no gene match: 8. The germline CDR1 and CDR2 sequences are SGHDT and YYEEEE. The CDR3 runs 14 residues. The CDR3 sequence is CASTLPGLGETQYF. DNA of the CDR3: TGTGCCAGCACCCTGCCGGGACTAGGAGAGACCCAGTACTTC.

Concerning this clonotype itself: Germline and junction disagree at one end, which may indicate a read error. This chain uses TRBV5-1 with TRBJ2-3, with 9 bases aligning to TRBD1. The CDR3 runs 14 residues. Per the germline V gene, CDR1 is SGHRS and CDR2 is YFSETQ. The DNA of the CDR3 is TGCGCCAGCAGCTTCGGACAGGGGACAGATATGCAGTATTTT. Amino acid sequence: CASSFGQGTDMQYF.

This clonotype showed up just a few times. The chain joins TRBV7-6 to TRBJ1-3; the D is unclear. Looked up from germline, CDR1 is SGHVS and CDR2 is FNYEAQ. The ends were cut back, 5 bases at V and 0 bases at J, with 14 bases in the middle. This CDR3 is 16 amino acids long. The CDR3 reads CASSAHPIGSGNTIYF. CDR3 nucleotides: TGTGCCAGCAGCGCACACCCAATCGGCTCTGGAAACACCATATATTTT.

This clonotype was seen many times. The chain joins TRBV29-1 to TRBJ1-1, with 8 bases lining up with TRBD1. The germline CDR1 and CDR2 sequences are SQVTM and ANQGSEA. This CDR3 contains 12 residues. With 6 bases clipped from V and 3 bases from J, the junction kept 3 bases outside the gene matches. The CDR3 here is CSVRQGYTEAFF. CDR3 in DNA: TGCAGCGTCAGACAGGGGTACACTGAAGCTTTCTTT.

Many counts were recorded for this clonotype. V usage is TRBV18 and J usage is TRBJ2-5; 8 bases fit TRBD2. Germline V gene sequence: CDR1 KGHSH, CDR2 LQKENI. Trimming removed 3 bases from V and 4 bases from J; junction bases left unmatched: 1. The CDR3 extends over 13 amino acids. Written as DNA, the CDR3 is TGTGCCAGCTCACCGGGACTAGGAGAGACCCAGTACTTC. Translating it yields CASSPGLGETQYF.